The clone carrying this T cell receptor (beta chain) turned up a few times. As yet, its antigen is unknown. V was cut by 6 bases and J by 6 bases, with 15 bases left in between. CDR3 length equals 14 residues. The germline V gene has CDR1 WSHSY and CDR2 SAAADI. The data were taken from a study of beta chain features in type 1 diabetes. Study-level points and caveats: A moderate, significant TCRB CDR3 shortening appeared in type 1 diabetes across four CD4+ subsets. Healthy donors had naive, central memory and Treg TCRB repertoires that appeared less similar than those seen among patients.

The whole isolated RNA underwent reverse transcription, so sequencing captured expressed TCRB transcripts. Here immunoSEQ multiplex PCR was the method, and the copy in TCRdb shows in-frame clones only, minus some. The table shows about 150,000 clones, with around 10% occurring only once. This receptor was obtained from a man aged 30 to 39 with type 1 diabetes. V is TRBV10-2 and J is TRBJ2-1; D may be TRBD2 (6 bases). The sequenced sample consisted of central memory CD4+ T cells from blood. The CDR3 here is CASRRWGEGNEQFF. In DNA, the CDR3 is TGCGCCAGCAGGAGGTGGGGGGAAGGCAATGAGCAGTTCTTC.